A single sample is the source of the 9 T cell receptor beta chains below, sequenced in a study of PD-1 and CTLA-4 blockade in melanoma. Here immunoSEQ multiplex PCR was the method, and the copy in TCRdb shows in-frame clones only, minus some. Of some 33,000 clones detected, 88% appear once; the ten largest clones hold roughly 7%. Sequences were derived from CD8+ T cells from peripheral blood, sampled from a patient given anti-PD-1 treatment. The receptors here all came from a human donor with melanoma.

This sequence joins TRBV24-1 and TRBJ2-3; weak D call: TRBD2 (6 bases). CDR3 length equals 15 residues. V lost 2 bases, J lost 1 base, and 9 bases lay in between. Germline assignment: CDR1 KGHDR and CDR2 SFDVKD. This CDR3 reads CATSDWPGGTDTQYF. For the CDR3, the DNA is TGTGCCACCAGTGATTGGCCGGGGGGCACAGATACGCAGTATTTT.

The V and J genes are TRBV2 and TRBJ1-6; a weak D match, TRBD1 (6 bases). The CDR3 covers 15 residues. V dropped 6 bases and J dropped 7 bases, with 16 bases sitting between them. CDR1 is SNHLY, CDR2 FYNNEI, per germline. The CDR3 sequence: CASREASGENSPLHF. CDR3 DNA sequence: TGTGCCAGCAGGGAGGCCTCAGGGGAGAATTCACCCCTCCACTTT.

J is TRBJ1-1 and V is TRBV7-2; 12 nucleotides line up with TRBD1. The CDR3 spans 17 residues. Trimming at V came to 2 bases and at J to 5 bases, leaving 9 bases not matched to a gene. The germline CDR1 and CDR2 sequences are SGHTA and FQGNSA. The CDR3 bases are TGTGCCAGCAGCTTATACGGGACAGGGGGCCTGGGTACTGAAGCTTTCTTT. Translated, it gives CASSLYGTGGLGTEAFF.

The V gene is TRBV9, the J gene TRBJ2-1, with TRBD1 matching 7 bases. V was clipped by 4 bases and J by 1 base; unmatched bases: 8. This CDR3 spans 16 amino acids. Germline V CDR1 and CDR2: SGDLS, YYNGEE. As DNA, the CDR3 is TGTGCCAGCAGCCTGGGAGCAGGGGGATCCTACAATGAGCAGTTCTTC. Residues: CASSLGAGGSYNEQFF.

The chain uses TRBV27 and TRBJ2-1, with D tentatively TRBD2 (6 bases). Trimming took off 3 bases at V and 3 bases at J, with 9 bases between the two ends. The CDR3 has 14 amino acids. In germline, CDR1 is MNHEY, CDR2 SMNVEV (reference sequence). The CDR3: CASSFSGGYNEQFF. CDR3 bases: TGTGCCAGCAGTTTCTCCGGGGGCTACAATGAGCAGTTCTTC.

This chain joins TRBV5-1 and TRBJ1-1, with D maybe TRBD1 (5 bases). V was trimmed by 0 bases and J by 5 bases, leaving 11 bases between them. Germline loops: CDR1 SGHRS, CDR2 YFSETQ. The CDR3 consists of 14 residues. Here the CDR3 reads CASSLGRVLTEAFF. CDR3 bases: TGCGCCAGCAGCTTGGGCAGGGTTTTAACTGAAGCTTTCTTT.

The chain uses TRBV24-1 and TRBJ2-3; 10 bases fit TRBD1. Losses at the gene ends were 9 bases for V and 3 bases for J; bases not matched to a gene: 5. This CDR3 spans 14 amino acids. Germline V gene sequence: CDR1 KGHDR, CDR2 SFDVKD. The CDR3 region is CATAGTGVTDTQYF. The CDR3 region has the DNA TGTGCCACCGCCGGGACAGGGGTAACAGATACGCAGTATTTT.

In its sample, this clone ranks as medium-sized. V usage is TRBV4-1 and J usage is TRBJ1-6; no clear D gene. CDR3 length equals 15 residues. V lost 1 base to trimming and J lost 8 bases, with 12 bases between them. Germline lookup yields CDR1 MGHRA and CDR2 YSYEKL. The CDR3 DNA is TGCGCCAGCAGCCAAGCGCTCAATAGCGATTCACCCCTCCACTTT. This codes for CASSQALNSDSPLHF.

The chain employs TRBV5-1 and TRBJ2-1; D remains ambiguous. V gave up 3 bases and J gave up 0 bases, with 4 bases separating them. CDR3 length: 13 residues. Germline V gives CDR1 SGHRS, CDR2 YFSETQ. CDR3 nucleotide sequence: TGCGCCAGCAGCTCAGACTCCTACAATGAGCAGTTCTTC. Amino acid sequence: CASSSDSYNEQFF.